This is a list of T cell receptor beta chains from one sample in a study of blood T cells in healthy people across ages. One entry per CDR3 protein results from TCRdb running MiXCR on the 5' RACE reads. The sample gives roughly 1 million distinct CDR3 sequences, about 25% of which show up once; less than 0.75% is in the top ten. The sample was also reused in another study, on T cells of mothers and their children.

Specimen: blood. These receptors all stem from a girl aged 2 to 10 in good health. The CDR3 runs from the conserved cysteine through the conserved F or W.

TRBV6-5 CASSYLTYPGETQYF
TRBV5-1 CASSFNGGLGQPQHF
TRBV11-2 CASSLDRGLAEAFF
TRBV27 CASRKGSGADTQYF
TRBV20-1 CSARGGLAGGSYEQYF
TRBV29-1 CSVEGGEGDQPQHF
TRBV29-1 CSSETGSAWDEQFF
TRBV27 CASRMTGWDEQYF
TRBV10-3 CAISEGQNQPQHF
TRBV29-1 CSVLDSYSNQPQHF
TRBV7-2 CASSLRTGTGFYGYTF
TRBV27 CASSLTGQYSNQPQHF
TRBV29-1 CSVDPVVNNEQFF
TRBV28 CASSPSGWAGDNEQFF